This T cell receptor beta chain derives from a study of graft-versus-host responses after intestinal transplantation (dated by TCRdb to about 2021). Some background on the complete study: Multivisceral, liver-intestinal, or isolated intestinal transplants were received by the recipients. Bulk TCR-beta CDR3 sequencing was used to track graft-versus-host and host-versus-graft alloreactive T cell clones in the graft, circulation and bone marrow after intestinal transplantation. A peak of at least 4% donor T cells among recipient peripheral blood mononuclear cells was the definition used for donor T cell macrochimerism. Rather than going through the commercial service, samples from a few later patients were sequenced in-house on an Illumina MiSeq and processed with MiXCR. Every recipient was given anti-thymocyte globulin induction, followed by roughly 3 years of maintenance tacrolimus and steroids. Alloreactive clones were identified by sequencing pre-transplant mixed lymphocyte reaction products and comparing these products with unstimulated pre-transplant donor and recipient T cells. The cohort enrolled 20 to 30 intestinal transplant recipients including one retransplant, and a few patients lacking pretransplant specimens were excluded.

CDR1 and CDR2 were assigned from the germline V gene as SGDLS and YYNGEE. Spanning cysteine to phenylalanine, the CDR3 consists of 14 amino acids. The kept DNA is CDR3 alone, 42 bases in frame from the first base. Cut back by 2 bases and 4 bases, the V and J ends lie 11 bases apart. Comments on this clone: Its recognized antigen is unknown. No much larger clone is present one base from it, and per-base qualities are unavailable.

The library was obtained by the immunoSEQ multiplex PCR assay. Adaptive Biotechnologies carried out high-throughput TCR-beta CDR3 sequencing of genomic DNA for most patients. In the original analysis: TCR sequencing data for roughly 17 patients were retrieved from Adaptive's ImmunoSEQ software; a few other patients were processed with MiXCR and VDJtools. CDR3 nucleotide sequences shared between donor and recipient were removed because their origin could not be assigned. To be classed as alloreactive, a clone needed at least 2-fold expansion over unstimulated cells and a minimum CFSE-low frequency of 0.002% (template counts) or 0.001% (read counts). Clones detected in sequenced pre-transplant spleen, lymph node, or MLR CFSE-low populations of the donor or recipient were defined as mappable. Cumulative frequency of alloreactive clones was calculated as a percentage of all sequences weighted by copy number. This immuneACCESS table, as held by TCRdb, lists in-frame sequences with V and J called but not all clones. Of the missing ones, under half trace to an unresolved V gene in checked studies; the others have no known cause. The DNA gave D and trimming, while V, J and clone size come from that table. The sample contains over 45,000 clones, around 90% of them found a single time. The leading ten clones occupy roughly 1.5% of the sample.

In the first month after transplant, blood samples were collected up to 4 times, and after that at least monthly when available. Broad study findings and their caveats: Early after transplant, declines in HvG clones were associated with peak levels of circulating GvH clones. The conclusions were limited by the relatively low number and heterogeneity of the intestinal transplant patients. High GvH to HvG T cell clonal ratios were observed in the allografts of patients with donor T cell macrochimerism. GvH clones were found in recipient bone marrow, and some of the GvH clones appeared earlier in ileal mucosa or blood, which is consistent with an intestinal mucosal origin.

Sequencing was performed on PBMCs, taken 26 days after transplant. The receptor was isolated from a human patient who received an intestinal transplant, so some T cells may come from the graft donor. The V and J segments used are TRBV9 and TRBJ2-3; a weak D assignment points to TRBD1 (5 bases agree). CDR3 protein: CASSVDTEADTQYF. The DNA sequence reads TGTGCCAGCAGCGTGGACACAGAAGCAGATACGCAGTATTTT.